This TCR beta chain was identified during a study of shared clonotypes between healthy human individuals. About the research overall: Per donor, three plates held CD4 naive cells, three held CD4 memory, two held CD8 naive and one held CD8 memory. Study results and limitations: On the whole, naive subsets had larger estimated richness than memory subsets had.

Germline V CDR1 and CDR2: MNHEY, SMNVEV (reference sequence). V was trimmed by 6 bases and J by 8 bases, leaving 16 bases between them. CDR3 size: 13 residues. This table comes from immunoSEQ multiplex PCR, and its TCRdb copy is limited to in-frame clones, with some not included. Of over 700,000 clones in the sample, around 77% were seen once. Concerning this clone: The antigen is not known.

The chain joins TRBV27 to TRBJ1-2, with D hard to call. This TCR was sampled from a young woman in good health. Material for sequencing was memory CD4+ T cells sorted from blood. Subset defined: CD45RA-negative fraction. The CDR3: CASRYGDLGGYTF. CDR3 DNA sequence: TGTGCCAGCAGATACGGGGATTTAGGGGGCTACACCTTC.